This T cell receptor (beta chain) was documented in a study of PD-L1 blockade in urothelial cancer. Data came from immunoSEQ multiplex PCR; TCRdb stores just in-frame clones and leaves some out. This sample has 30,000 to 50,000 clones, with roughly nine tenths found just once. Time point given: pretreatment peripheral blood. Locally advanced or metastatic urothelial carcinoma was present in patients. The CDR3 sequence is 15 residues long. V was cut by 5 bases and J by 2 bases, with 17 bases left in between. Germline V gene data show CDR1 as SGHRS and CDR2 as YFSETQ. The genes are TRBV5-1 and TRBJ2-7; unclear D gene. This specimen was PBMCs, taken around atezolizumab (anti-PD-L1) treatment. The TCR was taken from a woman aged 60-75 years with urothelial cancer. As DNA, the CDR3 is TGCGCCAGCAGAGGTGGGCAGGTTAGAACCTACGAGCAGTACTTC. Amino acids: CASRGGQVRTYEQYF.